The entry below describes one T cell receptor (beta chain). Antigen specificity is unknown. This entry belongs to a study of cytomegalovirus exposure and HLA in healthy donors. Overall study results and limits: Cytomegalovirus status was reportedly diagnosed by the classifier with high sensitivity and specificity.

The CDR3 extends over 18 amino acids. J lost 6 bases, V lost 6 bases, and 20 bases had no gene match. Germline values: CDR1 MDHEN, CDR2 SYDVKM. With 60 Vbeta and 13 Jbeta primers, the PCR was carried out. Measured with immunoSEQ multiplex PCR; TCRdb has only the in-frame clones, and not every one. The sample shows about 160,000 clones, 71% of them seen only once. The J gene is TRBJ2-7, the V gene TRBV28; 10 positions match TRBD2. The receptor was isolated from a woman between 25 and 40 years old in good health and CMV-seronegative. The sample comprised PBMCs. CDR3 residues: CASSFFPLSGGPRGEQYF. The CDR3 DNA is TGTGCCAGCAGCTTTTTCCCGCTTAGCGGGGGGCCGAGAGGCGAGCAGTACTTC.